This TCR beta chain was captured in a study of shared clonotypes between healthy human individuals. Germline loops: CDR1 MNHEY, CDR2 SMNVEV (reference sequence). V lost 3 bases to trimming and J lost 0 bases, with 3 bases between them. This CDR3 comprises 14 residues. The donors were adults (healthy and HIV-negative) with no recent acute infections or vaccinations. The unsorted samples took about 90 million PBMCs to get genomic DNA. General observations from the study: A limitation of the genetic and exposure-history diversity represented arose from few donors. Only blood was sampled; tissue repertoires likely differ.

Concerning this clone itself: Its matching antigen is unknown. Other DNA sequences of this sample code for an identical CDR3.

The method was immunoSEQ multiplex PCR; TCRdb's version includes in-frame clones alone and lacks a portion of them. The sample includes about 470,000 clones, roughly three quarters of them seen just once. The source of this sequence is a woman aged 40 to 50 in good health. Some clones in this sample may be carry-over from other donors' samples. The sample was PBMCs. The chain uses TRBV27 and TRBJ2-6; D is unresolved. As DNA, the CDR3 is TGTGCCAGCAGTTTCAGCTCTGGGGCCAACGTCCTGACTTTC. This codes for CASSFSSGANVLTF.